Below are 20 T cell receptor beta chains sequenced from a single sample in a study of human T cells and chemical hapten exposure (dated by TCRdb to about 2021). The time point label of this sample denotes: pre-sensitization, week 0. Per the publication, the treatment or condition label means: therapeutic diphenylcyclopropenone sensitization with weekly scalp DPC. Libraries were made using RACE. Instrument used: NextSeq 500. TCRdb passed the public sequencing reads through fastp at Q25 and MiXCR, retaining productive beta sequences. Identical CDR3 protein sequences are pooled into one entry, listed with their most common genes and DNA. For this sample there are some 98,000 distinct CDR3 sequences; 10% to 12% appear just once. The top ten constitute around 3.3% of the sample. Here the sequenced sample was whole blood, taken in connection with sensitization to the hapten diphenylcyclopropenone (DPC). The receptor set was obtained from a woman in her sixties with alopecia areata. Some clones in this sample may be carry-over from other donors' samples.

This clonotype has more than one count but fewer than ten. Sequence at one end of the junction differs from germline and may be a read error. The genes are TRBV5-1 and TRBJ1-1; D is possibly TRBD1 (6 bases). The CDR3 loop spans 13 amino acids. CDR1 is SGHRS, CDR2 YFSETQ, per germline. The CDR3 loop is CASRPTGRTEVFF. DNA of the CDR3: TGCGCCAGCAGACCTACAGGGCGCACTGAAGTTTTCTTT.

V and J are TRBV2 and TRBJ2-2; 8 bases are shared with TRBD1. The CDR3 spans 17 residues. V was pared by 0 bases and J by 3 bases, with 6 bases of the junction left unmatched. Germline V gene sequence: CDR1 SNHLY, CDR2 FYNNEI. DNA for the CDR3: TGTGCCAGCAGTGAAGCAGCGGACAGGGATGACACCGGGGAGCTGTTTTTT. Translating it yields CASSEAADRDDTGELFF.

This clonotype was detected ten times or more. CDR3 residues: CASSWGQTTEAFF. The CDR3 DNA reads TGTGCCAGCAGCTGGGGACAGACAACTGAAGCTTTCTTT. The chain combines TRBV11-2 with TRBJ1-1; 7 bases fit TRBD1. This CDR3 comprises 13 residues. Germline V gene lookup returns CDR1 SGHAT and CDR2 FQNNGV. The V gene end was trimmed by 4 bases and the J gene end by 5 bases; junction bases not matched to a gene: 4.

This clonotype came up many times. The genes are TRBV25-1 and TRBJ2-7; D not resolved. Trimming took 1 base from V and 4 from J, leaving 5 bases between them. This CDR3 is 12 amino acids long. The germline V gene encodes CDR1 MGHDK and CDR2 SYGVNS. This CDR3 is CASSESAYEQYF. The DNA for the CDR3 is TGTGCCAGCAGTGAATCGGCATACGAGCAGTACTTC.

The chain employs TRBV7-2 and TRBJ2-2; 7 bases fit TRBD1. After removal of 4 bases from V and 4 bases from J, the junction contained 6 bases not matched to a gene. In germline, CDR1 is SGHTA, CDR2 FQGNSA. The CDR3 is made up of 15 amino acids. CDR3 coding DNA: TGTGCCAGCAGCTCTAACAGGGGTCCCACCGGGGAGCTGTTTTTT. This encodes CASSSNRGPTGELFF. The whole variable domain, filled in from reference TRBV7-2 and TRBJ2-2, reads GAGVSQSPSNKVTEKGKDVELRCDPISGHTALYWYRQSLGQGLEFLIYFQGNSAPDKSGLPSDRFSAERTGGSVSTLTIQRTQQEDSAVYLCASSSNRGPTGELFFGEGSRLTVL.

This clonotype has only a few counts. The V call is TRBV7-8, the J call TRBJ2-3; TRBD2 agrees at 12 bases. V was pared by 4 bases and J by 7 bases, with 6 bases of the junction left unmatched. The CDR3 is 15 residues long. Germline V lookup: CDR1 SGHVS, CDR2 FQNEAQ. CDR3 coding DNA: TGTGCCAGCAGCTCTGAACTAGCGGGGGGTAATACGCAGTATTTT. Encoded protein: CASSSELAGGNTQYF. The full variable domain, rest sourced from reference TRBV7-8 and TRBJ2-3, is GAGVSQSPRYKVAKRGQDVALRCDPISGHVSLFWYQQALGQGPEFLTYFQNEAQLDKSGLPSDRFFAERPEGSVSTLKIQRTQQEDSAVYLCASSSELAGGNTQYFGPGTRLTVL.

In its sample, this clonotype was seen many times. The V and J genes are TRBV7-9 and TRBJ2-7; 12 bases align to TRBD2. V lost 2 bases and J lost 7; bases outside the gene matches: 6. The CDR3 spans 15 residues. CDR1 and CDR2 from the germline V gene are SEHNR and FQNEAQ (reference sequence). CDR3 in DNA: TGTGCCAGCAGCTTACTAGCGGGGGGGCCTAAGGAGCAGTACTTC. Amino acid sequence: CASSLLAGGPKEQYF.

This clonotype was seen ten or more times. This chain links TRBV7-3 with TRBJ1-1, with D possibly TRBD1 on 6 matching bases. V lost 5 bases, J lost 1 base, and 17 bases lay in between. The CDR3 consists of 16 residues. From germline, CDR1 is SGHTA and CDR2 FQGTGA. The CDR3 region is CASSPQAGTTNTEAFF. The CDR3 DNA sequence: TGTGCCAGCAGCCCCCAGGCCGGGACAACGAACACTGAAGCTTTCTTT.

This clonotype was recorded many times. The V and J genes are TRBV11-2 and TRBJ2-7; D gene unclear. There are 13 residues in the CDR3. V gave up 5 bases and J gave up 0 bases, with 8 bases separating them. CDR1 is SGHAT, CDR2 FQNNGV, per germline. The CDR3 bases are TGTGCCAGCAGCCCCGGAAGCTCCTACGAGCAGTACTTC. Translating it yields CASSPGSSYEQYF.

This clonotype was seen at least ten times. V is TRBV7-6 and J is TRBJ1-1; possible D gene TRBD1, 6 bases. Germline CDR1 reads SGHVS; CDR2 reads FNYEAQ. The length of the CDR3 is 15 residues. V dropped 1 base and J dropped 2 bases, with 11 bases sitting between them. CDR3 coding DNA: TGTGCCAGCAGCTTAGAGGGGACATTAAACACTGAAGCTTTCTTT. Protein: CASSLEGTLNTEAFF.

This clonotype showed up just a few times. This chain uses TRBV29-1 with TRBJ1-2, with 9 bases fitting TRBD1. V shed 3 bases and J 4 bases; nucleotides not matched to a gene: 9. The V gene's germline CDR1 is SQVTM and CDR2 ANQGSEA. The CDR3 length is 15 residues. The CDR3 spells CSVDFPGQGSYGYTF. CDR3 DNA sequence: TGCAGCGTTGACTTCCCGGGACAGGGAAGCTATGGCTACACCTTC.

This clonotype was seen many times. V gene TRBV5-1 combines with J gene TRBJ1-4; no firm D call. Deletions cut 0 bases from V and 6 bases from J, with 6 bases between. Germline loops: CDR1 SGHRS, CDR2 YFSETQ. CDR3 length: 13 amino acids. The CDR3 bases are TGCGCCAGCAGCTTGGCAACGTATGAAAAACTGTTTTTT. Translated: CASSLATYEKLFF.

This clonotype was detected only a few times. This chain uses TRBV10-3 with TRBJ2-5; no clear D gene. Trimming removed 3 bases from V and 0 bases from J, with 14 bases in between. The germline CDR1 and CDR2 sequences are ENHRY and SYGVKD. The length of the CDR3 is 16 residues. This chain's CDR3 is CAISDYGGDYQETQYF. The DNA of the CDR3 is TGTGCCATCAGTGATTACGGTGGAGACTACCAAGAGACCCAGTACTTC.

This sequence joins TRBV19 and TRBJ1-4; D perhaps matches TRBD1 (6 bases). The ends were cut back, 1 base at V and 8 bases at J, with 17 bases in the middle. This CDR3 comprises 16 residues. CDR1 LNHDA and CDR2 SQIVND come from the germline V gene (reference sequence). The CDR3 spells CASSIVLGALVEKLFF. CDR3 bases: TGTGCCAGTAGTATAGTTCTGGGGGCATTGGTGGAAAAACTGTTTTTT.

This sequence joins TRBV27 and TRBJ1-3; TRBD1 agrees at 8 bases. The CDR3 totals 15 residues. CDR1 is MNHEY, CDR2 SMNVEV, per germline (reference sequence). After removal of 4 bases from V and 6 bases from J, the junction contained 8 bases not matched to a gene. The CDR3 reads CASSSTGEAENTIYF. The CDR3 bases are TGTGCCAGCAGTTCGACAGGGGAGGCTGAAAACACCATATATTTT.

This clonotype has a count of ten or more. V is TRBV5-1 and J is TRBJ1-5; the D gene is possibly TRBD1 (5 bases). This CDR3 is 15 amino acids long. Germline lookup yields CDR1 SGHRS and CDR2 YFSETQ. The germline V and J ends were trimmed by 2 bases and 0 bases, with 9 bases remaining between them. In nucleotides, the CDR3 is TGCGCCAGCAGCTTTGACAGTAATAGCAATCAGCCCCAGCATTTT. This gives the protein CASSFDSNSNQPQHF.

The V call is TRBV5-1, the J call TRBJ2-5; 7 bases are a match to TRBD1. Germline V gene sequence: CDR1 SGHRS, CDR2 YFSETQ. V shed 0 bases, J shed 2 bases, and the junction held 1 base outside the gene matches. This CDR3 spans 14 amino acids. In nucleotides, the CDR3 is TGCGCCAGCAGCTTGGGACAGGGTCAAGAGACCCAGTACTTC. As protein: CASSLGQGQETQYF.

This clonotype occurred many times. CDR3 sequence (DNA): TGTGCCAGCAGGCAGTGGGACAGCACAGATACGCAGTATTTT. This translates into CASRQWDSTDTQYF. The chain uses TRBV7-9 and TRBJ2-3; D possibly uses TRBD1 or TRBD2 (5 bases each). The V gene's germline CDR1 is SEHNR and CDR2 FQNEAQ (reference sequence). V shed 6 bases and J shed 0 bases, with 10 bases lying between them. The CDR3 covers 14 residues. The full variable domain, rest sourced from reference TRBV7-9 and TRBJ2-3, is DTGVSQNPRHKITKRGQNVTFRCDPISEHNRLYWYRQTLGQGPEFLTYFQNEAQLEKSRLLSDRFSAERPKGSFSTLEIQRTEQGDSAMYLCASRQWDSTDTQYFGPGTRLTVL.

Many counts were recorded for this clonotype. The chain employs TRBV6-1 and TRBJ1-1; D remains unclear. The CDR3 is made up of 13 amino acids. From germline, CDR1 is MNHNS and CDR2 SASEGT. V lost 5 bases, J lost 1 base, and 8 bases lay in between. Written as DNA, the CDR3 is TGTGCCAGCAGTCAGGAAACGAACACTGAAGCTTTCTTT. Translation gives CASSQETNTEAFF.

DNA for the CDR3: TGTGCCATCCGACCCCGGTACGGCACTGAAGCTTTCTTT. This encodes CAIRPRYGTEAFF. The chain combines TRBV6-5 with TRBJ1-1, with D uncertain. This CDR3 comprises 13 residues. Deletions cut 10 bases from V and 4 bases from J, with 16 bases between. CDR1 MNHEY and CDR2 SVGAGI come from the germline V gene.